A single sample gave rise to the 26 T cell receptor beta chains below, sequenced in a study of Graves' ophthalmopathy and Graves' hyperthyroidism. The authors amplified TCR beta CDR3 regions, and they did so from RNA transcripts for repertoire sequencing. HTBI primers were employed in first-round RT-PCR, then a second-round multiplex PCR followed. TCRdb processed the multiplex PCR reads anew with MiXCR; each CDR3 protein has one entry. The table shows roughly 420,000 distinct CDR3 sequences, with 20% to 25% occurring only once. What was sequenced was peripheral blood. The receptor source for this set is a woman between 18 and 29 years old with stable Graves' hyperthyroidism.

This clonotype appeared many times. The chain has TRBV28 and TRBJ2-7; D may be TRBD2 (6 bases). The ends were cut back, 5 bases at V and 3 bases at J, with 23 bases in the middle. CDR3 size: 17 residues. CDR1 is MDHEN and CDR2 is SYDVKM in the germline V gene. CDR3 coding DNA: TGTGCCAGCAGTCCTATGACGTGGGGACTTTTATACTACGAGCAGTACTTC. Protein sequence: CASSPMTWGLLYYEQYF.

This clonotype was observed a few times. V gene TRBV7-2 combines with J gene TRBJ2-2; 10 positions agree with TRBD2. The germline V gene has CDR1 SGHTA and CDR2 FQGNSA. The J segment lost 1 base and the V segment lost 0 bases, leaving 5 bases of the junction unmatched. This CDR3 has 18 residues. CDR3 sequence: CASSLARAGGGNTGELFF. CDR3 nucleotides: TGTGCCAGCAGCTTAGCTCGAGCGGGAGGGGGGAACACCGGGGAGCTGTTTTTT.

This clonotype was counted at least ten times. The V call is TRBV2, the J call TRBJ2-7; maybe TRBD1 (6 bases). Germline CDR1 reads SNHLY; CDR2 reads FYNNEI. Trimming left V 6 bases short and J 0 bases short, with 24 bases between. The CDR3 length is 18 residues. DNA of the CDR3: TGTGCCAGCAGAACGGACAGTTGGAACGGGGCTAGCTCCTACGAGCAGTACTTC. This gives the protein CASRTDSWNGASSYEQYF.

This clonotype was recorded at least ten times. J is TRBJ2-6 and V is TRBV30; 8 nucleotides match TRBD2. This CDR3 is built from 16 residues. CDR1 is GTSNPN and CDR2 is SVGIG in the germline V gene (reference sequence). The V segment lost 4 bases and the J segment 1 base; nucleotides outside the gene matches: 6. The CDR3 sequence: CAWTFGTSSGANVLTF. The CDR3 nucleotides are TGTGCCTGGACCTTCGGGACTAGTTCTGGGGCCAACGTCCTGACTTTC. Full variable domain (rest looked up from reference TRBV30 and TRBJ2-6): SQTIHQWPATLVQPVGSPLSLECTVEGTSNPNLYWYRQAAGRGLQLLFYSVGIGQISSEVPQNLSASRPQDRQFILSSKKLLLSDSGFYLCAWTFGTSSGANVLTFGAGSRLTVL.

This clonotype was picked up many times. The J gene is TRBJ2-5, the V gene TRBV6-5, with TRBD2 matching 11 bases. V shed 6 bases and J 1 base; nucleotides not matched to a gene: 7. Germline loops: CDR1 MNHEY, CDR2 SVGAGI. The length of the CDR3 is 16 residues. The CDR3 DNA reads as TGTGCCAGCAGGTACCTGGGACTAGCGGTCCAAGAGACCCAGTACTTC. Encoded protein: CASRYLGLAVQETQYF.

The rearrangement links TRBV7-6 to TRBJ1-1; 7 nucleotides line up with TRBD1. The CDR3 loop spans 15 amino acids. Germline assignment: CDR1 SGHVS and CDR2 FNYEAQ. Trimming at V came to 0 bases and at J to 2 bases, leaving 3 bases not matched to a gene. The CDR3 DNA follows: TGTGCCAGCAGCTTAGCGACAGGGCGAAACACTGAAGCTTTCTTT. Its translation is CASSLATGRNTEAFF.

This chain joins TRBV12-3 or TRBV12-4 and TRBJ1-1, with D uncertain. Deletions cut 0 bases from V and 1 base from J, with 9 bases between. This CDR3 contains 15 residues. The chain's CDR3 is CASSLALTENTEAFF. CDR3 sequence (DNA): TGTGCCAGCAGTTTAGCCCTAACAGAGAACACTGAAGCTTTCTTT.

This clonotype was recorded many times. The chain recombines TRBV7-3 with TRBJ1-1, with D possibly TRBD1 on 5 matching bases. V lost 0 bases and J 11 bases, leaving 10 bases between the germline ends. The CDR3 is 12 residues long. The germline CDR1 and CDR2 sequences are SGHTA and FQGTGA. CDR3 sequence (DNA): TGTGCCAGCAGCTTAACGTTCAGGGATGCTTTCTTT. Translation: CASSLTFRDAFF.

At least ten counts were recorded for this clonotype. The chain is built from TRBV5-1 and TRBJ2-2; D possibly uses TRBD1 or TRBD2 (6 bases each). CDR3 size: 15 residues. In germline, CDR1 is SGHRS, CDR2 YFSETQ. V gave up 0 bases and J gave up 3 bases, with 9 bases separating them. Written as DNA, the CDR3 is TGCGCCAGCAGCTTGGGGGGGGCGCACACCGGGGAGCTGTTTTTT. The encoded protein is CASSLGGAHTGELFF.

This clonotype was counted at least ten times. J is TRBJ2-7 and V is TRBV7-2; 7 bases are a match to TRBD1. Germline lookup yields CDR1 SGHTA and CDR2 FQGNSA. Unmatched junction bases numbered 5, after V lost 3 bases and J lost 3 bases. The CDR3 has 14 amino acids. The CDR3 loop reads CASSFTDRSYEQYF. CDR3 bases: TGTGCCAGCAGCTTCACGGACAGGAGCTACGAGCAGTACTTC.

CDR3 in amino acids: CATSGLAGLGEQYF. CDR3 in DNA: TGTGCCACCTCGGGACTAGCGGGATTGGGCGAGCAGTACTTC. This chain joins TRBV6-2 or TRBV6-3 and TRBJ2-7, with 13 bases lining up with TRBD2. The CDR3 is made up of 14 amino acids. Per germline, CDR1 MNHEY and CDR2 SVGEGT. V lost 10 bases, J lost 6 bases, and 9 bases stayed unmatched.

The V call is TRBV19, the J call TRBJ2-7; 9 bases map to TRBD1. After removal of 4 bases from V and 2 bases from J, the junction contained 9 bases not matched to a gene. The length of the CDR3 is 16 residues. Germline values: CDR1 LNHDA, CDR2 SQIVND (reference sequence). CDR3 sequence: CASSTLVGQGPYEQYF. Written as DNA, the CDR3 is TGTGCCAGTAGTACGCTTGTCGGACAGGGGCCCTACGAGCAGTACTTC.

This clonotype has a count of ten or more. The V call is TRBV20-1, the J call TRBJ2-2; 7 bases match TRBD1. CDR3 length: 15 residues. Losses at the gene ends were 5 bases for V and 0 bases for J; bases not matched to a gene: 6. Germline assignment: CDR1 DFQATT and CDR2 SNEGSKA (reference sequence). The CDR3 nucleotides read TGCAGTGCTTTTACCGGGACAGCGAACACCGGGGAGCTGTTTTTT. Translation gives CSAFTGTANTGELFF.

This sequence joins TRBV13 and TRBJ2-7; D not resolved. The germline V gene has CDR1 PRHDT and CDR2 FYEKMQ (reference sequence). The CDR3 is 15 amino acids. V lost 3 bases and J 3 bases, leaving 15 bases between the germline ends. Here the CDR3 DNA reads TGTGCCAGCAGCTTGTCGTCGAGCGTGGTCTACGAGCAGTACTTC. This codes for CASSLSSSVVYEQYF.

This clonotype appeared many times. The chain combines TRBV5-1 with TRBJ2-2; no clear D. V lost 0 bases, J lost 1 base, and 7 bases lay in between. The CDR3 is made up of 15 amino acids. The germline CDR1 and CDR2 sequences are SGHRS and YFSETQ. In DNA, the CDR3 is TGCGCCAGCAGCTTGGCCCGAGGGAACACCGGGGAGCTGTTTTTT. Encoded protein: CASSLARGNTGELFF.

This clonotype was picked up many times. In nucleotides, the CDR3 is TGTGCCAGCAGTGATACAGGGGGTCGAAGCACTGAAGCTTTCTTT. This gives the protein CASSDTGGRSTEAFF. The chain joins TRBV28 to TRBJ1-1; TRBD1 aligns across 8 bases. From germline, CDR1 is MDHEN and CDR2 SYDVKM. V gave up 5 bases and J gave up 4 bases; unmatched junction bases: 9. This CDR3 has 15 residues.

The CDR3 DNA follows: TGCAGTGCTAGGCCCGGGACTAGCGGCTCCTACGAGCAGTACTTC. Translating gives CSARPGTSGSYEQYF. The V call is TRBV20-1, the J call TRBJ2-7; TRBD2 matches 11 bases. The V gene end was trimmed by 3 bases and the J gene end by 0 bases; junction bases not matched to a gene: 4. The CDR3 contains 15 residues. Germline values: CDR1 DFQATT, CDR2 SNEGSKA (reference sequence).

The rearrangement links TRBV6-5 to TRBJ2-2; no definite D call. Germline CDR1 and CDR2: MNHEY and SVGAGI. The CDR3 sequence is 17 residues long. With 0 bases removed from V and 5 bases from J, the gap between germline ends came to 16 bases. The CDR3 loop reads CASSYSGRRVGTGELFF. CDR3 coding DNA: TGTGCCAGCAGTTACTCGGGCAGACGAGTTGGGACCGGGGAGCTGTTTTTT.

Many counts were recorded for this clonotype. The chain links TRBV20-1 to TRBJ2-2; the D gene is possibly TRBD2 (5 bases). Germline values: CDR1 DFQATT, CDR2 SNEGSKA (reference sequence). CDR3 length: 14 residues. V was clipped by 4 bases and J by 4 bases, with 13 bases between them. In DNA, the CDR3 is TGCAGTGCTACCCTAGCCGAAATCACCGGGGAGCTGTTTTTT. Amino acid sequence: CSATLAEITGELFF.

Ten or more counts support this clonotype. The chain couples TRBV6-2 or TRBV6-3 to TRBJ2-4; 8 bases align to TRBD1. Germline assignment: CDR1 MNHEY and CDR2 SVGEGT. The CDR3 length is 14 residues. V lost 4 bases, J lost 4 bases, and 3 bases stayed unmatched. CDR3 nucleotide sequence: TGTGCCAGCAGTTTGGGACAGGAAAAAAACATTCAGTACTTC. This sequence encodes CASSLGQEKNIQYF.

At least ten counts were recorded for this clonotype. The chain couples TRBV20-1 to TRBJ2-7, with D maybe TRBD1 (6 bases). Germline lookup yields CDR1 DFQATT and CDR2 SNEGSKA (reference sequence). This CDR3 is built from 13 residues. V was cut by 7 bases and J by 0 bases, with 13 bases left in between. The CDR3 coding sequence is TGCAGTGTTCCGACAGGAGACTCCTACGAGCAGTACTTC. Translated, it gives CSVPTGDSYEQYF.

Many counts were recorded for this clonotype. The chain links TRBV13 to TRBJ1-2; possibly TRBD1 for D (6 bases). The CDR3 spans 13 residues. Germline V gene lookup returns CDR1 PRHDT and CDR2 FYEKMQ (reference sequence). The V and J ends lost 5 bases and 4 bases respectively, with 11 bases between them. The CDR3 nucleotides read TGTGCCAGCAGCAAGACAGGAGGCTATGGCTACACCTTC. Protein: CASSKTGGYGYTF.

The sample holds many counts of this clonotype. The DNA for the CDR3 is TGTGCCAGCAGGAGGGGTAGGGAGAGGGGAGAGACCCAGTACTTC. The encoded protein is CASRRGRERGETQYF. The chain couples TRBV6-1 to TRBJ2-5; D is possibly TRBD1 or TRBD2 (5 bases each). CDR1 is MNHNS, CDR2 SASEGT, per germline. Between the trimmed V and J ends, which lost 6 bases and 4 bases, there was a span of 18 bases. The CDR3 extends over 15 amino acids.

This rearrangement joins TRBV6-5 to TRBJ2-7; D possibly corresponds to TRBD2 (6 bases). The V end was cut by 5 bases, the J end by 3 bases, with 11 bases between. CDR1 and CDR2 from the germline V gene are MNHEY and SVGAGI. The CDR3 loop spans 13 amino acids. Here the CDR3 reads CASSTDGGYEQYF. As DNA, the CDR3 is TGTGCCAGCAGTACCGACGGGGGCTACGAGCAGTACTTC.

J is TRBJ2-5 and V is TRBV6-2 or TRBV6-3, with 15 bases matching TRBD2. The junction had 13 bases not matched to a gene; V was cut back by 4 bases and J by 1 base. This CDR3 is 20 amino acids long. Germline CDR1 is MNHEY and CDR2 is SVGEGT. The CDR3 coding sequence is TGTGCCAGCAGTTCCCGGACTAGCGGGGGGGCGGTCCTACCCCAAGAGACCCAGTACTTC. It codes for CASSSRTSGGAVLPQETQYF.

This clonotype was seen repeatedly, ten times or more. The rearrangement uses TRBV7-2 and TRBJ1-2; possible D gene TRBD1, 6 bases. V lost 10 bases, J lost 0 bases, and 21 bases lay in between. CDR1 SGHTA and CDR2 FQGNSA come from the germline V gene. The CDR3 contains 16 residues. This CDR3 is CAIHAAGETANYGYTF. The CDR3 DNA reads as TGTGCCATCCACGCCGCAGGGGAAACAGCTAACTATGGCTACACCTTC.